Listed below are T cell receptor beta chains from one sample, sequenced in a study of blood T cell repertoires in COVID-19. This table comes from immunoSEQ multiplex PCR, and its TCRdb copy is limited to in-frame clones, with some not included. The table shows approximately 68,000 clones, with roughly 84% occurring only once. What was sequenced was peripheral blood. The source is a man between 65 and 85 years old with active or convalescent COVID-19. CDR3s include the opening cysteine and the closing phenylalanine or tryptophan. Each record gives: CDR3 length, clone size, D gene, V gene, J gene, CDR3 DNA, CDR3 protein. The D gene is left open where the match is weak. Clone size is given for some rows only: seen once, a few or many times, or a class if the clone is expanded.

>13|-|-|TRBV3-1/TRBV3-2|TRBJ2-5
TGTGCCAGCAGCCAACGGGGGTTGGAGACCCAGTACTTC
CASSQRGLETQYF
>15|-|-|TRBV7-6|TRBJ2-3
TGTGCCAGCAGCCAGGACGGGACTAGCACAGATACGCAGTATTTT
CASSQDGTSTDTQYF
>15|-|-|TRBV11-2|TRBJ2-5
TGTGCCAGCAGCCTCCAGAGGACTTTTGGAGAGACCCAGTACTTC
CASSLQRTFGETQYF
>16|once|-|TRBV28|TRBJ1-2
TGTGCCAGCAGGATATACTCAGGGACATTCGGCTATGGCTACACCTTC
CASRIYSGTFGYGYTF
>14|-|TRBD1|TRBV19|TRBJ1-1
TGTGCCAGTAGTTACAGGGGGGGAATTACTGAAGCTTTCTTT
CASSYRGGITEAFF
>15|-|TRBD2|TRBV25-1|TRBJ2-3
TGTGCCAGCAGTGAATCGGGACTAGCGGGGAATACGCAGTATTTT
CASSESGLAGNTQYF
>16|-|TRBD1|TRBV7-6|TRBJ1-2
TGTGCCAGCAGCTTATACTCCGGGACAGGGGAGAGTGGCTACACCTTC
CASSLYSGTGESGYTF
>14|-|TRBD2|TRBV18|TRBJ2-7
TGTGCCAGCTCACCCGGACTAGCGGCCTACGAGCAGTACTTC
CASSPGLAAYEQYF
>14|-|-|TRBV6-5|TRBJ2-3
TGTGCCAGCAGTTACTCAGGGGCCCCAGATACGCAGTATTTT
CASSYSGAPDTQYF
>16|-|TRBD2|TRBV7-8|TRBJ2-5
TGTGCCAGCAGCTTACCTAGCGGGAGTGGTAGAGAGACCCAGTACTTC
CASSLPSGSGRETQYF
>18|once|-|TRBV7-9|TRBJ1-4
TGTGCCAGCAGCTTAAGAGGGGCAGGGGCGACGACTAATGAAAAACTGTTTTTT
CASSLRGAGATTNEKLFF
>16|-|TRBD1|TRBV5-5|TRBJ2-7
TGTGCCAGCAGACAACTCCCAGGACAGGGCTTCTACGAGCAGTACTTC
CASRQLPGQGFYEQYF
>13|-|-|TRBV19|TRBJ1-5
TGTGCCAGTAGTAACCAGGGCTATCAGCCCCAGCATTTT
CASSNQGYQPQHF
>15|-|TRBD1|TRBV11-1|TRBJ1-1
TGTGCCAGCAGCGTTCTACAGGGGGCGAACACTGAAGCTTTCTTT
CASSVLQGANTEAFF
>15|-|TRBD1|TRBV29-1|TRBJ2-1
TGCAGCGTTGACCCGAGACAGGGATCCTACAATGAGCAGTTCTTC
CSVDPRQGSYNEQFF
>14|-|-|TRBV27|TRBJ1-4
TGTGCCAGCAAACGGGTGCCAGGGTTTGAAAAACTGTTTTTT
CASKRVPGFEKLFF
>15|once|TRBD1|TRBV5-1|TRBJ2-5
TGCGCCAGCAGCCGGACAGGCTTGAGTCAAGAGACCCAGTACTTC
CASSRTGLSQETQYF
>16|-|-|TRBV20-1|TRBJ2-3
TGCAGTGCTAGTCCTCCGGCTAGCCAACGCACAGATACGCAGTATTTT
CSASPPASQRTDTQYF
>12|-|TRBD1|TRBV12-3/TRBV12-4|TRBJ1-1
TGTGCCAGCAGCCATGACAGGGGCCGAGCTTTCTTT
CASSHDRGRAFF
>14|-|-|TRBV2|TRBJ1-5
TGTGCCAGCAGTGTGGGGACACCAAATCAGCCCCAGCATTTT
CASSVGTPNQPQHF
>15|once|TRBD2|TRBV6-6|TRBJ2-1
TGTGCCAGCAGTACACTAGCGGGAGCCTACAATGAGCAGTTCTTC
CASSTLAGAYNEQFF
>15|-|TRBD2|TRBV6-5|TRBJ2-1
TGTGCCAGCAGTCCACTAAAAGCGGGAGGGTATGAGCAGTTCTTC
CASSPLKAGGYEQFF
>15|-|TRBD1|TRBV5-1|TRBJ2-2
TGCGCCAGCAGCTTGTCTGGACAGGGCACCGGGGAGCTGTTTTTT
CASSLSGQGTGELFF
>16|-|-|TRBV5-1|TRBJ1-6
TGCGCCAGCAGCGTGGACGGACAGCCTAGGGGTTCACCCCTCCACTTT
CASSVDGQPRGSPLHF
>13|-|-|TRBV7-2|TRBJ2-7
TGTGCCAGCAGCTTACATCCCACCTACGAGCAGTACTTC
CASSLHPTYEQYF
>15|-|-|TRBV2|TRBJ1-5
TGTGCCAGCAGCCGTACAGGGTTAAACAATCAGCCCCAGCATTTT
CASSRTGLNNQPQHF
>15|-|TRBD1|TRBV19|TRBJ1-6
TGTGCCAGTAGTATAGCGGCAGGGGGCGCTTCACCCCTCCACTTT
CASSIAAGGASPLHF
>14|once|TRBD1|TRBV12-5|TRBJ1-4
TGTGCTAGTGGTCCGGGACAGGGAGAGGAAAAACTGTTTTTT
CASGPGQGEEKLFF
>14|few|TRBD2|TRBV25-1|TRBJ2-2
TGTGCCAGCAGGACTAGCGGGAGCCCCGGGGAGCTGTTTTTT
CASRTSGSPGELFF
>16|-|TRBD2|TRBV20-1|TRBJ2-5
TGCAGTGCTAGTTCTTCGGGACTAGTAGGGGCAGAGACCCAGTACTTC
CSASSSGLVGAETQYF
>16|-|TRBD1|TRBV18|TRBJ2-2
TGTGCCAGCTCACCATGGGACAGGGGCCGCACCGGGGAGCTGTTTTTT
CASSPWDRGRTGELFF
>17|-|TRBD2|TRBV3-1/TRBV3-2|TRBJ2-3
TGTGCCAGCAGCCAACAAGGGACTAGCGGGGTCGCAGATACGCAGTATTTT
CASSQQGTSGVADTQYF